These 23 T cell receptor beta chains came from one sample sequenced in a study of T-cell memory formation after mild COVID-19. TCRdb analysed the 5' RACE reads with MiXCR anew, one entry per CDR3 protein. The table lists roughly 150,000 distinct CDR3 sequences, 10% to 15% of them singletons. The sequenced material came from PBMCs or a T cell subset sorted from them (not recorded which). The receptors originated from a man in his late teens or twenties who had mild COVID-19 (a few samples of this study predate the infection). Cell type and time point are not known.

This chain connects TRBV29-1 to TRBJ1-1, with no clear D. The ends were cut back, 7 bases at V and 4 bases at J, with 16 bases in the middle. CDR1 SQVTM and CDR2 ANQGSEA come from the germline V gene. This CDR3 has 13 amino acids. The CDR3: CSALRWVGTEAFF. CDR3 nucleotide sequence: TGCAGCGCCCTGAGATGGGTGGGCACTGAAGCTTTCTTT.

This clonotype was seen many times. The gene calls are TRBV7-2 and TRBJ2-1, with D hard to call. Trimming took off 6 bases at V and 6 bases at J, with 18 bases between the two ends. CDR3 length: 15 residues. CDR1 and CDR2 from the germline V gene are SGHTA and FQGNSA. This CDR3 reads CASRPALSGINEQFF. CDR3 DNA: TGTGCCAGCAGACCGGCCCTAAGTGGAATCAATGAGCAGTTCTTC.

The chain combines TRBV20-1 with TRBJ2-3; D is undetermined. From germline, CDR1 is DFQATT and CDR2 SNEGSKA (reference sequence). The CDR3 consists of 16 residues. V was cut by 2 bases and J by 2 bases, with 17 bases left in between. DNA of the CDR3: TGCAGTGCTAGAAAGACTTTCGAGCATTCCACAGATACGCAGTATTTT. Its translation is CSARKTFEHSTDTQYF.

This sequence joins TRBV6-2 or TRBV6-3 and TRBJ1-5; D may be TRBD1 (5 bases). Germline V gene lookup returns CDR1 MNHEY and CDR2 SVGEGT. Trimming took 6 bases from V and 5 from J, leaving 8 bases between them. This CDR3 has 12 amino acids. The CDR3 protein is CASRKGDQPQHF. CDR3 nucleotide sequence: TGTGCCAGCAGGAAAGGGGATCAGCCCCAGCATTTT.

This chain connects TRBV2 to TRBJ2-3; D may correspond to TRBD1 or TRBD2 (6 bases each). Trimming took off 4 bases at V and 0 bases at J, with 11 bases between the two ends. Germline V gives CDR1 SNHLY, CDR2 FYNNEI. The CDR3 extends over 15 amino acids. The CDR3 region has the DNA TGTGCCAGCAGTGTGTGGGGGGCGAGCACAGATACGCAGTATTTT. It yields the protein CASSVWGASTDTQYF. The entire variable domain, with the rest obtained from reference TRBV2 and TRBJ2-3, is as follows: EPEVTQTPSHQVTQMGQEVILRCVPISNHLYFYWYRQILGQKVEFLVSFYNNEISEKSEIFDDQFSVERPDGSNFTLKIRSTKLEDSAMYFCASSVWGASTDTQYFGPGTRLTVL.

This chain links TRBV20-1 with TRBJ2-1; D may match TRBD1 or TRBD2 (6 bases each). Trimming removed 8 bases at V and 6 bases at J, with 17 bases between. There are 13 residues in the CDR3. Germline V gene data show CDR1 as DFQATT and CDR2 as SNEGSKA (reference sequence). CDR3 sequence reads: CSPSGGQGNEQFF. As DNA, the CDR3 is TGCAGTCCCAGTGGGGGGCAGGGCAATGAGCAGTTCTTC.

The rearrangement joins TRBV7-2 to TRBJ2-4; tentatively, D is TRBD2 (6 bases). Trimming cost V 5 bases and J 7 bases, with 21 bases left between them. Per germline, CDR1 SGHTA and CDR2 FQGNSA. The CDR3 is 16 residues long. This CDR3 is CASSPTRGSAGNIQYF. The DNA of the CDR3 is TGTGCCAGCAGCCCTACGCGGGGATCCGCGGGGAACATTCAGTACTTC.

Only a few counts were recorded for this clonotype. The chain has TRBV5-1 and TRBJ1-1; D unresolved. Deletions cut 2 bases from V and 7 bases from J, with 9 bases between. This CDR3 has 12 residues. CDR1 SGHRS and CDR2 YFSETQ come from the germline V gene. CDR3 coding DNA: TGCGCCAGCAGCTTCGTTGGCGGTGAAGCTTTCTTT. This gives the protein CASSFVGGEAFF. The variable domain in full, with the rest retrieved from reference TRBV5-1 and TRBJ1-1, is KAGVTQTPRYLIKTRGQQVTLSCSPISGHRSVSWYQQTPGQGLQFLFEYFSETQRNKGNFPGRFSGRQFSNSRSEMNVSTLELGDSALYLCASSFVGGEAFFGQGTRLTVV.

This clonotype occurred a few times. The chain employs TRBV4-3 and TRBJ2-3; D unclear. The CDR3 covers 17 residues. With 0 bases removed from V and 4 bases from J, the gap between germline ends came to 17 bases. The germline gives CDR1 LGHNA, CDR2 YSLEER. Here the CDR3 reads CASSQEPHRSSADTQYF. The DNA of the CDR3 is TGCGCCAGCAGCCAAGAGCCGCACCGGTCCAGCGCAGATACGCAGTATTTT.

This clonotype showed up just a few times. CDR3 residues: CATSDTGAGETQYF. DNA for the CDR3: TGTGCCACCAGTGATACGGGGGCTGGAGAGACCCAGTACTTC. The rearrangement links TRBV24-1 to TRBJ2-5; D possibly uses TRBD1 or TRBD2 (6 bases each). Per germline, CDR1 KGHDR and CDR2 SFDVKD. The CDR3 contains 14 residues. V gave up 3 bases and J gave up 4 bases, with 11 bases separating them.

This clonotype was recorded many times. The gene calls are TRBV5-1 and TRBJ1-1, with no clear D. The CDR3 is made up of 16 amino acids. CDR1 and CDR2 (germline): SGHRS, YFSETQ. Trimming left V 4 bases short and J 0 bases short, with 16 bases between. Here the CDR3 DNA reads TGCGCCAGCAGCAATCGTAGTTGGGCGGTGAACACTGAAGCTTTCTTT. It translates to CASSNRSWAVNTEAFF.

This clonotype has a single count. The chain links TRBV6-5 to TRBJ2-7; perhaps TRBD2 as D (6 bases). Trimming took off 6 bases at V and 6 bases at J, with 18 bases between the two ends. The CDR3 spans 14 residues. The V gene's germline CDR1 is MNHEY and CDR2 SVGAGI. CDR3 sequence: CASSLWSGRGEQYF. The CDR3 DNA sequence: TGTGCCAGCAGCCTCTGGTCCGGGCGGGGCGAGCAGTACTTC.

This clonotype came up a few times. The J gene is TRBJ2-5, the V gene TRBV24-1; 7 bases map to TRBD2. Trimming took 4 bases from V and 2 from J; bases not matched to a gene: 6. Germline CDR1 and CDR2: KGHDR and SFDVKD. This CDR3 spans 15 amino acids. Here the CDR3 reads CATSDPSGSQETQYF. CDR3 DNA sequence: TGTGCCACCAGTGACCCTAGCGGATCGCAAGAGACCCAGTACTTC.

This clonotype turned up a few times. The chain employs TRBV5-6 and TRBJ1-4; D is perhaps TRBD1 (5 bases). The CDR3 spans 14 residues. Between the trimmed V and J ends, which lost 4 bases and 12 bases, there was a span of 19 bases. Germline CDR1 and CDR2: SGHDT and YYEEEE. The CDR3 sequence is CASSRSPLGDELFF. The DNA of the CDR3 is TGTGCCAGCAGCCGATCCCCTCTAGGGGATGAACTGTTTTTT.

This clonotype showed up just a few times. The chain links TRBV2 to TRBJ2-7, with D unresolved. V lost 7 bases and J lost 0, with 7 bases in between. The CDR3 consists of 12 residues. Per the germline V gene, CDR1 is SNHLY and CDR2 is FYNNEI. The CDR3 reads CASTPGSYEQYF. The CDR3 nucleotides read TGTGCCAGCACCCCCGGCTCCTACGAGCAGTACTTC.

At least ten counts were recorded for this clonotype. The chain employs TRBV24-1 and TRBJ2-3; 7 nucleotides agree with TRBD2. Germline-derived CDR1 and CDR2 are KGHDR and SFDVKD. This CDR3 is built from 13 residues. V lost 9 bases to trimming and J lost 6 bases; unmatched junction nucleotides: 8. The DNA for the CDR3 is TGTGCCACCGCCGGGACTACCGGGGATACGCAGTATTTT. It codes for CATAGTTGDTQYF.

The chain combines TRBV11-3 with TRBJ2-2; 9 bases fit TRBD2. The CDR3 has 15 residues. V was pared by 3 bases and J by 3 bases, with 2 bases of the junction left unmatched. From germline, CDR1 is SGHNT and CDR2 YENEEA. CDR3 nucleotide sequence: TGTGCCAGCAGCTTCCAGCGGGGGGACACCGGGGAGCTGTTTTTT. Protein sequence: CASSFQRGDTGELFF.

This clonotype appeared many times. The chain employs TRBV4-3 and TRBJ2-7, with D maybe TRBD1 (6 bases). The CDR3 covers 15 residues. In germline, CDR1 is LGHNA, CDR2 YSLEER. The V and J ends lost 1 base and 8 bases respectively, with 18 bases between them. The CDR3 bases are TGCGCCAGCAGCCAAGCTCCGCAAACAGGGTCCCAGCAGTACTTC. This codes for CASSQAPQTGSQQYF.

This clonotype has a handful of counts. The chain carries TRBV12-3 or TRBV12-4 and TRBJ1-1; D is possibly TRBD1 (5 bases). The CDR3 has 13 residues. Deletions cut 3 bases from V and 9 bases from J, with 14 bases between. CDR3 nucleotides: TGTGCCAGCAGTTTTCTCTCGGGGGAGAAAGCTTTCTTT. Its translation is CASSFLSGEKAFF.

By share of the sample, this clonotype is medium-sized (0.01 to 0.1%). This rearrangement joins TRBV11-2 to TRBJ1-2; 7 nucleotides align to TRBD1. From germline, CDR1 is SGHAT and CDR2 FQNNGV. The trim removed 5 bases at V and 3 bases at J, leaving 3 bases unmatched. The CDR3 consists of 13 residues. CDR3: CASSPGQDYGYTF. CDR3 DNA: TGTGCCAGCAGCCCTGGACAGGACTATGGCTACACCTTC.

The genes are TRBV4-2 and TRBJ2-7, with 10 positions matching TRBD2. CDR1 and CDR2 (germline): LGHNA, YNFKEQ. The junction had 11 bases not matched to a gene; V was cut back by 4 bases and J by 2 bases. This CDR3 comprises 17 residues. CDR3 sequence reads: CASSPLTGTSDTYEQYV. CDR3 coding DNA: TGTGCCAGCAGCCCGCTAACCGGGACTAGCGATACCTACGAGCAGTACGTC.

V is TRBV7-2 and J is TRBJ2-5; 8 positions agree with TRBD1. Germline CDR1 is SGHTA and CDR2 is FQGNSA. V gave up 6 bases and J gave up 5 bases; unmatched junction bases: 11. The CDR3 length is 15 residues. The CDR3 is CASRHQGATPETQYF. The CDR3 DNA is TGTGCCAGCAGACACCAGGGGGCAACTCCGGAGACCCAGTACTTC.

In this sample, this clonotype turned up many times. The chain is built from TRBV4-3 and TRBJ2-3; a possible D gene is TRBD2 (5 bases). Trimming removed 4 bases at V and 1 base at J, with 15 bases between. Germline V lookup: CDR1 LGHNA, CDR2 YSLEER. CDR3 size: 16 residues. The CDR3 loop is CASSRRAASGTDTQYF. The CDR3 DNA reads TGCGCCAGCAGCCGGCGGGCAGCCTCAGGCACAGATACGCAGTATTTT.